The T cell receptor beta chain under discussion was sequenced for a study of sequential checkpoint blockade in melanoma. Background on the study: Both treatment sequences were followed by maintenance nivolumab. More than 20 patients had tumor biopsies before treatment and at week 13.

Trimming left V 5 bases short and J 3 bases short, with 12 bases between. This CDR3 is 14 amino acids long. The V gene's germline CDR1 is MDHEN and CDR2 SYDVKM. The treatment here: randomized to nivolumab then ipilimumab (arm A) or the reverse (arm B). Clones were sequenced by immunoSEQ multiplex PCR, and TCRdb holds only the in-frame ones, with some missing. The sample has around 9,000 clones; roughly a quarter are singletons. This clone is classed as medium-sized. Its antigen remains unidentified. The study, taken as a whole, reports: Tumor T-cell fraction and clonality correlated with PD-L1 and CD8+ counts. About 30 times likelier clinical benefit followed increased tumor T-cell fraction and clonality.

Source: tumor tissue (inferred from file names), taken from a patient given nivolumab and ipilimumab in sequence. The origin of this receptor is a human donor with melanoma. The gene calls are TRBV28 and TRBJ2-3; D gene ambiguous. In DNA form, the CDR3 reads TGTGCCAGCAGTCCTGAGGCAAGAACAGATACGCAGTATTTT. Its translation is CASSPEARTDTQYF.